The clone carrying this T cell receptor beta chain appeared many times. The antigen is not known. The CDR3 contains 12 residues. The germline V gene has CDR1 MNHEY and CDR2 SMNVEV (reference sequence). The V end was cut by 6 bases, the J end by 2 bases, with 8 bases between. This entry is derived from a study of regulatory T cells in long-lasting Graves disease. Overall study findings and caveats: Persistent Graves' patients showed less TCR diversity than newly diagnosed ones. Limited sample numbers may have lowered accuracy. Analysis covered peripheral blood alone, not thyroid tissue.

Noted time point: newly diagnosed GD, antithyroid drugs for less than 3 months. Following extraction of RNA from PBMCs, that RNA was used to make the TCR library. Construction of the TCR beta libraries employed iRepertoire HTBI primers in conjunction with Arm-PCR of CDR3 regions. A single record per CDR3 protein comes from TCRdb applying MiXCR to the multiplex PCR reads. The sample includes hundreds of thousands of distinct CDR3 sequences, 15% to 19% of them seen just once. The sample here was peripheral blood mononuclear cells (PBMCs), taken at new diagnosis, from a patient treated with antithyroid drugs. The rearrangement links TRBV27 to TRBJ2-7, with D hard to call. The clonotype was recovered from a female donor with Graves disease. CDR3 amino acids: CASRQSPYEQYF. The CDR3 coding sequence is TGTGCCAGCAGGCAGTCCCCCTACGAGCAGTACTTC.